This is a list of T cell receptor beta chains from one sample in a study of T cell repertoires in cytomegalovirus infection. TCRdb re-called the reads with MiXCR, one entry per CDR3 protein. This table has 640,000 or so distinct CDR3 sequences, approximately 33% appearing once. Their cognate antigens are unknown. This specimen was cultured PBMCs, taken from culture after CMV antigen stimulation. The source is a human donor in good health (CMV status not recorded). Some clones in this sample may be carry-over from other donors' samples. CDR3s include the opening cysteine and the closing phenylalanine or tryptophan. A D gene is named only where the DNA matches it firmly. Not every row has a clone size; where given, it reads once, few, many or a size class.

TRBJ2-7 15 TRBV5-5 . . TGTGCCAGCAGCTTCGGCTGGCCAAACTCCTACGAGCAGTACTTC CASSFGWPNSYEQYF
TRBJ2-3 16 TRBV11-2 . . TGTGCCAGCAGCTTAAGAGGGACTCCTTCCACAGATACGCAGTATTTT CASSLRGTPSTDTQYF
TRBJ2-3 13 TRBV12-3/TRBV12-4 TRBD1 . TGTGCTTCCAGGACAGGGGTTGTAGATACGCAGTATTTT CASRTGVVDTQYF
TRBJ2-1 14 TRBV19 TRBD1 . TGTGCCAGTAGTATAAACAGGGGGCCCAATGAGCAGTTCTTC CASSINRGPNEQFF
TRBJ2-7 14 TRBV6-6 . few TGTGCCAGCAGAAGGGGCTTAAGCTCCTACGAGCAGTACTTC CASRRGLSSYEQYF
TRBJ2-1 11 TRBV14 . few TGTGCCAGCAGCCGAGCCGAGAAACAGTTCTTC CASSRAEKQFF
TRBJ2-3 13 TRBV29-1 TRBD2 . TGCAGCGTCCCACGACTAGCGGGAGATACGCAGTATTTT CSVPRLAGDTQYF
TRBJ1-1 14 TRBV7-6 . . TGTGCCAGCAGCTTACTTGGGGTTTTCTCTGAAGCTTTCTTT CASSLLGVFSEAFF
TRBJ1-2 14 TRBV6-5 TRBD1 . TGTGCCAGCAGTTACTCGGACAGGGCGTATGGCTACACCTTC CASSYSDRAYGYTF
TRBJ2-4 15 TRBV20-1 TRBD2 . TGCAGTGCTAGAAAGCGGGAGGGCCCGGAGAACATTCAGTACTTC CSARKREGPENIQYF
TRBJ2-7 17 TRBV5-4 . . TGTGCCAGCAGCCCGGAACCTAGACATGCTGGTGGGTACGAGCAGTACTTC CASSPEPRHAGGYEQYF
TRBJ2-3 14 TRBV20-1 . . TGCAGGAGCTTGACGGGGGGCCCCACAGATACGCAGTATTTT CRSLTGGPTDTQYF
TRBJ2-1 13 TRBV11-2 . few TGTGCCAGCAGATACAATCCCGGAGATGAGCAGTTCTTC CASRYNPGDEQFF
TRBJ2-7 14 TRBV4-2 . . TGTGCCCGGAGCCGGGTGATTGAGCCCTACGAGCAGTACTTC CARSRVIEPYEQYF
TRBJ2-7 16 TRBV7-6 TRBD1 . TGTGCCAGCAGCTTACTCGCCGGGACAGGATTCTACGAGCAGTACTTC CASSLLAGTGFYEQYF
TRBJ1-6 15 TRBV10-3 TRBD1 . TGTGCCATCAGTGGAACGGGACAGCCAAATTCACCCCTCCACTTT CAISGTGQPNSPLHF
TRBJ1-5 14 TRBV19 . . TGTGCCAGTAAGCGGCGGTGGCAGGGTCAGCCCCAGCATTTT CASKRRWQGQPQHF
TRBJ2-1 14 TRBV12-3/TRBV12-4 . many TGTGCCAGCATCCTACAGGGTTTTGGAGATGAGCAGTTCTTC CASILQGFGDEQFF
TRBJ1-2 15 TRBV6-6 TRBD1 . TGTGCCAGCAGTCCAAGACAGGGGGTTGACTATGGCTACACCTTC CASSPRQGVDYGYTF
TRBJ1-3 14 TRBV7-6 . many TGTGCCAGCAGCTTAACCGACAGTGGAAACACCATATATTTT CASSLTDSGNTIYF
TRBJ2-5 14 TRBV7-8 . . TGTGCCAGCAGTCCTCGCCCCCGGAAAGAGACCCAGTACTTC CASSPRPRKETQYF
TRBJ2-1 15 TRBV7-2 TRBD2 few TGTGCCAGCAGCTTAGCTTTAGCGGGAAAGAATGAGCAGTTCTTC CASSLALAGKNEQFF
TRBJ2-2 16 TRBV5-1 . few TGCGCCAGCAGCAAGACTGAGGACGATTTGACCGGGGAGCTGTTTTTT CASSKTEDDLTGELFF
TRBJ2-7 11 TRBV20-1 . few TGCAGTGCCACCCCCCACGACGAGCAGTACTTC CSATPHDEQYF
TRBJ2-1 14 TRBV6-1 . few TGTGCCAGCAGATTAATCGGGGGGCGGGATGAGCAGTTCTTC CASRLIGGRDEQFF
TRBJ1-2 15 TRBV4-1 TRBD1 . TGCGCCAGCAGCCAAGAGGGGACAGGCCCCTATGGCTACACCTTC CASSQEGTGPYGYTF
TRBJ2-1 16 TRBV7-2 . many TGTGCCAGCAGCACCTCTCCGGGACCGGCCTACAATGAGCAGTTCTTC CASSTSPGPAYNEQFF
TRBJ1-6 14 TRBV7-4 . . TGTGCCAGCAGCTTATCGCTGGAGATTTCACCCCTCCACTTT CASSLSLEISPLHF
TRBJ2-5 15 TRBV20-1 TRBD2 once TGCAGTGCTATCCTTGGCGGGGGGGGGCAAGAGACCCAGTACTTC CSAILGGGGQETQYF
TRBJ2-7 14 TRBV6-5 TRBD2 . TGTGCCAGCAGTTACTTAGCGGGAGACTACGAGCAGTACTTC CASSYLAGDYEQYF
TRBJ2-1 17 TRBV12-5 TRBD1 . TGTGCTAGTGGTTTGGTAAATTTCGGACAGGGAAGGAATGAGCAGTTCTTC CASGLVNFGQGRNEQFF
TRBJ2-4 13 TRBV7-2 . . TGTGCCAGCAGCTCGGACGGGGTTGGCATTCAGTACTTC CASSSDGVGIQYF
TRBJ1-6 16 TRBV14 TRBD1 . TGTGCCAGCAGCCAAGGACAGGGAATATTGAGTTCACCCCTCCACTTT CASSQGQGILSSPLHF
TRBJ1-2 13 TRBV27 . . TGTGCCAGCGGGGTAAGGGAGGACTATGGCTACACCTTC CASGVREDYGYTF
TRBJ2-1 13 TRBV29-1 . . TGCAGCGCCTTAAGTGGCCAATACAATGAGCAGTTCTTC CSALSGQYNEQFF
TRBJ2-1 14 TRBV29-1 TRBD1 . TGCAGCGTTGAAGAGGGGACAGGGGAATACGAGCAGTTCTTC CSVEEGTGEYEQFF
TRBJ2-3 15 TRBV12-3/TRBV12-4 TRBD2 few TGTGCCAGCAGTACCGGACTAGCGGGGGGAGATACGCAGTATTTT CASSTGLAGGDTQYF
TRBJ1-5 17 TRBV7-9 TRBD1 few TGTGCCAGCAGCTCCGCGGGACAGGGGGTCGTAAATCAGCCCCAGCATTTT CASSSAGQGVVNQPQHF
TRBJ2-1 20 TRBV7-2 TRBD2 . TGTGCCAGCAGCTTAAGGCCCAGCGGGAGGGCCTGGGCCCTGTACAATGAGCAGTTCTTC CASSLRPSGRAWALYNEQFF
TRBJ1-2 12 TRBV29-1 . . TGCAGCGTGGGGACTGTTAACTATGGCTACACCTTC CSVGTVNYGYTF
TRBJ2-5 14 TRBV11-2 . . TGTGCCAGCAGCCCCATTGGAGGGGGAGAGACCCAGTACTTC CASSPIGGGETQYF
TRBJ1-1 15 TRBV5-4 TRBD1 . TGTGCCAGCAGCCCCAGGACAGGGAGTGGGACTGAAGCTTTCTTT CASSPRTGSGTEAFF
TRBJ2-3 15 TRBV28 TRBD1 . TGTGCCAGCAGTGAACAGGGGGCGCCGGGGGATACGCAGTATTTT CASSEQGAPGDTQYF
TRBJ2-5 14 TRBV7-6 . few TGTGCCAGCAGCAATGACATCGGGCAAGAGACCCAGTACTTC CASSNDIGQETQYF
TRBJ1-1 15 TRBV7-8 . few TGTGCCAGCAGCTTACTTCTACAGAGGAACACTGAAGCTTTCTTT CASSLLLQRNTEAFF
TRBJ2-4 9 TRBV15 . few TGTGCCACCGGTTTTTTAGAGGACTTC CATGFLEDF
TRBJ1-1 15 TRBV20-1 TRBD1 . TGCAGTGCTAGTGACTACGGGACAGTGAACACTGAAGCTTTCTTT CSASDYGTVNTEAFF
TRBJ1-5 16 TRBV20-1 . . TGCAGTGCTAGAGACAGGTTCTCCGGGGGCAATCAGCCCCAGCATTTT CSARDRFSGGNQPQHF